This passage covers 20 T cell receptor beta chains from one sample sequenced in a study of T cell responses to AZD1222 COVID-19 vaccine. Profiling relied on immunoSEQ multiplex PCR, and the TCRdb table lists in-frame clones only, not all of them. This table holds under 150,000 clones. The specimen sequenced was peripheral blood. These TCRs come from an adult in good health.

The V gene is TRBV18, the J gene TRBJ2-6, with TRBD1 identical over 9 bases. Germline CDR1 is KGHSH and CDR2 is LQKENI. This CDR3 has 17 amino acids. J lost 1 base, V lost 6 bases, and 7 bases had no gene match. CDR3 in DNA: TGTGCCAGCTCGCCCGGGACAGGGACATCTGGGGCCAACGTCCTGACTTTC. It encodes CASSPGTGTSGANVLTF.

The gene calls are TRBV4-1 and TRBJ1-2; weak D call: TRBD1 (5 bases). Between the trimmed V and J ends, which lost 5 bases and 0 bases, there was a span of 22 bases. CDR1 and CDR2 (germline): MGHRA, YSYEKL. The CDR3 totals 18 residues. For the CDR3, the DNA is TGCGCCAGCAGCTCCCACAGGAACAGTGGGGCCCCTAACTATGGCTACACCTTC. Encoded protein: CASSSHRNSGAPNYGYTF.

The rearrangement links TRBV25-1 to TRBJ2-1; D gene uncertain. V lost 3 bases and J lost 4, with 13 bases in between. Germline CDR1 reads MGHDK; CDR2 reads SYGVNS. There are 15 residues in the CDR3. The CDR3: CASSDPRTDYNEQFF. CDR3 in DNA: TGTGCCAGCAGTGATCCAAGGACGGATTACAATGAGCAGTTCTTC.

The chain joins TRBV6-4 to TRBJ1-6; 7 nucleotides line up with TRBD1. The ends lost 10 bases at V and 6 bases at J; junction bases unmatched: 15. Germline CDR1 is MRHNA and CDR2 is SNTAGT. This CDR3 contains 16 residues. The CDR3 protein is CAIGPDREVRNSPLHF. Written as DNA, the CDR3 is TGTGCCATCGGTCCCGACAGGGAAGTGCGTAATTCACCCCTCCACTTT.

The chain joins TRBV15 to TRBJ2-1, with D perhaps TRBD2 (5 bases). CDR1 and CDR2 (germline): LNHNV, YYDKDF (reference sequence). The V and J ends lost 2 bases and 0 bases respectively, with 17 bases between them. This CDR3 has 18 amino acids. In DNA form, the CDR3 reads TGTGCCACCAGCAGATGGACTGTCGTGGGGTCCTCCTACAATGAGCAGTTCTTC. It translates to CATSRWTVVGSSYNEQFF.

This chain links TRBV6-5 with TRBJ2-6, with unresolved D. CDR1 is MNHEY and CDR2 is SVGAGI in the germline V gene. V was trimmed by 6 bases and J by 0 bases, leaving 6 bases between them. This CDR3 is built from 14 residues. CDR3 DNA: TGTGCCAGCAGGACGACCTCTGGGGCCAACGTCCTGACTTTC. It translates to CASRTTSGANVLTF.

V is TRBV29-1 and J is TRBJ2-7; 12 nucleotides align to TRBD2. The junction had 10 bases not matched to a gene; V was cut back by 7 bases and J by 6 bases. Germline values: CDR1 SQVTM, CDR2 ANQGSEA. The CDR3 consists of 14 residues. CDR3 in amino acids: CSAVETSGGAEQYF. CDR3 coding DNA: TGCAGCGCTGTCGAGACTAGCGGGGGCGCCGAGCAGTACTTC.

The rearrangement links TRBV6-5 to TRBJ1-5, with unresolved D. In germline, CDR1 is MNHEY, CDR2 SVGAGI. The V gene lost 2 bases and the J gene lost 5 bases, with 13 bases spanning the gap. CDR3 length: 15 amino acids. CDR3 sequence reads: CASSYPGSVDQPQHF. Written as DNA, the CDR3 is TGTGCCAGCAGTTACCCTGGGTCAGTGGATCAGCCCCAGCATTTT.

This chain uses TRBV30 with TRBJ2-3; tentatively, D is TRBD1 or TRBD2 (5 bases each). The V end was cut by 0 bases, the J end by 3 bases, with 10 bases between. CDR3 length: 14 amino acids. Germline assignment: CDR1 GTSNPN and CDR2 SVGIG (reference sequence). CDR3 sequence: CAWSVGGGTDTQYF. DNA for the CDR3: TGTGCCTGGAGTGTCGGTGGGGGAACAGATACGCAGTATTTT. Variable domain in full (rest from reference TRBV30 and TRBJ2-3): SQTIHQWPATLVQPVGSPLSLECTVEGTSNPNLYWYRQAAGRGLQLLFYSVGIGQISSEVPQNLSASRPQDRQFILSSKKLLLSDSGFYLCAWSVGGGTDTQYFGPGTRLTVL.

The V gene is TRBV4-2, the J gene TRBJ2-3; the match to TRBD2 covers 15 bases. The V gene end was trimmed by 4 bases and the J gene end by 2 bases; junction bases not matched to a gene: 7. Germline CDR1 reads LGHNA; CDR2 reads YNFKEQ. This CDR3 region has 18 residues. The CDR3 region is CASSLRRTSGGDTDTQYF. CDR3 nucleotides: TGTGCCAGCAGCCTCCGCCGGACTAGCGGGGGGGACACAGATACGCAGTATTTT.

The genes are TRBV6-5 and TRBJ2-3; D is perhaps TRBD2 (5 bases). Trimming removed 0 bases from V and 3 bases from J, with 7 bases in between. The germline gives CDR1 MNHEY, CDR2 SVGAGI. CDR3 length: 14 amino acids. The CDR3 DNA reads TGTGCCAGCAGTTACTCGAGGGAGACAGATACGCAGTATTTT. It encodes CASSYSRETDTQYF.

The chain links TRBV3-1 (or the pseudogene TRBV3-2) to TRBJ2-1, with 7 bases matching TRBD2. This CDR3 comprises 13 residues. V dropped 4 bases and J dropped 7; count of bases not matched to a gene: 4. Germline-derived CDR1 and CDR2 are LGHDT and YNNKEL (reference sequence). The CDR3 DNA sequence: TGTGCCAGCAGCCCCGGACTAGTTAATGAGCAGTTCTTC. Its protein is CASSPGLVNEQFF.

This chain joins TRBV4-1 and TRBJ1-2; D remains ambiguous. Germline V gene lookup returns CDR1 MGHRA and CDR2 YSYEKL. V lost 5 bases, J lost 5 bases, and 18 bases lay in between. This CDR3 is built from 15 residues. CDR3 sequence (DNA): TGCGCCAGCAGCTTTCCGACCGGTAACAAGTATGGCTACACCTTC. Protein: CASSFPTGNKYGYTF.

This chain connects TRBV7-8 to TRBJ1-5; D is uncertain. V was clipped by 4 bases and J by 0 bases, with 16 bases between them. Per germline, CDR1 SGHVS and CDR2 FQNEAQ. The CDR3 sequence is 17 residues long. The CDR3 spells CASSSLEGSFSNQPQHF. The CDR3 DNA is TGTGCCAGCAGCTCGCTGGAGGGCTCATTTAGCAATCAGCCCCAGCATTTT.

This rearrangement joins TRBV3-1 (or the pseudogene TRBV3-2) to TRBJ1-6; D is perhaps TRBD1 (6 bases). The V gene lost 1 base and the J gene lost 7 bases, with 14 bases spanning the gap. This CDR3 spans 16 amino acids. Germline V lookup: CDR1 LGHDT, CDR2 YNNKEL (reference sequence). This chain's CDR3 is CASSQGPGQPNSPLHF. DNA for the CDR3: TGTGCCAGCAGCCAAGGCCCAGGACAGCCAAATTCACCCCTCCACTTT.

This sequence joins TRBV12-5 and TRBJ1-5; no firm D call. CDR3 length: 14 residues. The germline gives CDR1 LGHNT, CDR2 FRNRAP. The ends were cut back, 0 bases at V and 5 bases at J, with 8 bases in the middle. CDR3 bases: TGTGCTAGTGGTTTGGTACTGGGAGATCAGCCCCAGCATTTT. Residues: CASGLVLGDQPQHF.

This chain connects TRBV29-1 to TRBJ1-1; D gene unclear. V lost 7 bases, J lost 3 bases, and 30 bases lay in between. The CDR3 has 18 amino acids. In germline, CDR1 is SQVTM, CDR2 ANQGSEA. The CDR3 bases are TGCAGCGCTGCCAAAGGCCCGCGGGGTCCGGCCGGGGACACTGAAGCTTTCTTT. Translated: CSAAKGPRGPAGDTEAFF. The whole variable domain, filled in from reference TRBV29-1 and TRBJ1-1, reads SAVISQKPSRDICQRGTSLTIQCQVDSQVTMMFWYRQQPGQSLTLIATANQGSEATYESGFVIDKFPISRPNLTFSTLTVSNMSPEDSSIYLCSAAKGPRGPAGDTEAFFGQGTRLTVV.

Here the CDR3 DNA reads TGTGCCAGCAGCTTAAGGACAGGGGCTCTCGGGGAGCTGTTTTTT. This translates into CASSLRTGALGELFF. The chain couples TRBV7-8 to TRBJ2-2; the match to TRBD1 covers 9 bases. This CDR3 contains 15 residues. Germline V gives CDR1 SGHVS, CDR2 FQNEAQ. V trimming: 2 bases; J trimming: 7 bases; junction bases outside the gene matches: 5.

This chain connects TRBV5-4 to TRBJ1-5; D unresolved. The CDR3 runs to 12 residues. Between the trimmed V and J ends, which lost 0 bases and 13 bases, there was a span of 11 bases. Per germline, CDR1 SGHNT and CDR2 YYREEE (reference sequence). The CDR3 DNA follows: TGTGCCAGCAGCTTGGATGGAGGGCGGCAGCATTTT. Amino acid sequence: CASSLDGGRQHF. The entire variable domain, with the rest obtained from reference TRBV5-4 and TRBJ1-5, is as follows: ETGVTQSPTHLIKTRGQQVTLRCSSQSGHNTVSWYQQALGQGPQFIFQYYREEENGRGNFPPRFSGLQFPNYSSELNVNALELDDSALYLCASSLDGGRQHFGDGTRLSIL.

The V gene is TRBV4-3, the J gene TRBJ1-2; 7 nucleotides agree with TRBD1. With 1 base clipped from V and 0 bases from J, the junction kept 2 bases outside the gene matches. CDR3 length equals 15 residues. Germline values: CDR1 LGHNA, CDR2 YSLEER. DNA for the CDR3: TGCGCCAGCAGCCAAGTGGGGACAGCTAACTATGGCTACACCTTC. It specifies CASSQVGTANYGYTF.